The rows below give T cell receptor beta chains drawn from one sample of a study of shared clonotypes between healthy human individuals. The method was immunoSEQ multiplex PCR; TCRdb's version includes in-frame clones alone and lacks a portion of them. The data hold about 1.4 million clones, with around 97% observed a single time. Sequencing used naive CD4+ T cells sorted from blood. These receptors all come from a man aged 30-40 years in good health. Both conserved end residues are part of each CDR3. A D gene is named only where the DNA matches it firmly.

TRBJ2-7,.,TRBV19,TGTGCCAGTAGTGTCCGACAGGGAGGCGAGCAGTACTTC,CASSVRQGGEQYF
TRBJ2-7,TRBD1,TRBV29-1,TGCAGCGGTATGACAGGGACAAGGGCCGAGCAGTACTTC,CSGMTGTRAEQYF
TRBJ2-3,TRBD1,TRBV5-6,TGTGCCAGCAGCAGGGGGCGTTACTCCACAGATACGCAGTATTTT,CASSRGRYSTDTQYF
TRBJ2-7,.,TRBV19,TGTGCCAGTAGGACGGACAGTACAACCGAGCAGTACTTC,CASRTDSTTEQYF
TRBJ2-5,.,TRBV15,TGTGCCACCAGCAGAATGGGACGGAGGGGATCCCAAGAGACCCAGTACTTC,CATSRMGRRGSQETQYF
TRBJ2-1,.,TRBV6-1,TGTGCCAGCAGTGAATTGAACAGATCGGGGCAGTTCTTC,CASSELNRSGQFF
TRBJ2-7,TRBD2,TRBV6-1,TGTGCCAGCAGTGAATTGCGGACTAGCCGATACGAGCAGTACTTC,CASSELRTSRYEQYF
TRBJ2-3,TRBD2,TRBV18,TGTGCCAGCTCACCACTAGCGGGAACAGATACGCAGTATTTT,CASSPLAGTDTQYF
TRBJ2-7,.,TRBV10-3,TGTGCCATCAGTGATGTGGGGGGGCGGGAGCAGTACTTC,CAISDVGGREQYF
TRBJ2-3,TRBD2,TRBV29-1,TGCAGCGTTGAAGCACGGACTAGCGTTACGACGCAGTATTTT,CSVEARTSVTTQYF
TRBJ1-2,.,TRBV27,TGTGCCAGCAGTTTTACCGGGACCGGAGATAGTTATGGCTACACCTTC,CASSFTGTGDSYGYTF
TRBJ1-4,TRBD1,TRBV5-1,TGCGCCAGCAGCTTGGTCGGACAGGGACGGACTAATGAAAAACTGTTTTTT,CASSLVGQGRTNEKLFF
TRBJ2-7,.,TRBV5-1,TGCGCCAGCAGCTCCGGACTGATCGAGGGGATAAAGATCTCCGAGCAGTACTTC,CASSSGLIEGIKISEQYF
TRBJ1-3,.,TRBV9,TGTGCCAGCAGCGTAGTCCCGGGGGCTCCCTCTGGAAACACCATATATTTT,CASSVVPGAPSGNTIYF
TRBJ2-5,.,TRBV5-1,TGCGCCAGCAGCTTGCACTGGGGGCAAGAGACCCAGTACTTC,CASSLHWGQETQYF
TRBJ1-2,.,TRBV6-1,TGTGCCAGCAGCCCTAGGGACCTCTATGGCTACACCTTC,CASSPRDLYGYTF
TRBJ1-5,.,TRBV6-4,TGTGCCAGCAGTGACTCGCCGGGTGGGGGGCCCCAGCATTTT,CASSDSPGGGPQHF
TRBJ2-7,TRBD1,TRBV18,TGTGCCAGCTCACTAACCCGGGACAGGTTCTACGAGCAGTACTTC,CASSLTRDRFYEQYF